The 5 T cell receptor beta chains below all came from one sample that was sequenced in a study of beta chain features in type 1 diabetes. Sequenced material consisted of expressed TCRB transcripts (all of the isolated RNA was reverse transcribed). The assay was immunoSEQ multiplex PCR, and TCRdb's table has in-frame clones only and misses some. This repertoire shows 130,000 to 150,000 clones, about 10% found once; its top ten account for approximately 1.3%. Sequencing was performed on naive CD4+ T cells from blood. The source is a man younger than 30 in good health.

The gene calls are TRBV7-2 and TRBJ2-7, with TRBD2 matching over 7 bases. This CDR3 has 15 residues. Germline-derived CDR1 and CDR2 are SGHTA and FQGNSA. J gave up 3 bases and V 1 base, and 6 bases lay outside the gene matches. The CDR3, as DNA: TGTGCCAGCAGCTTAGGGCGGCGGGGGAGCTACGAGCAGTACTTC. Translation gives CASSLGRRGSYEQYF.

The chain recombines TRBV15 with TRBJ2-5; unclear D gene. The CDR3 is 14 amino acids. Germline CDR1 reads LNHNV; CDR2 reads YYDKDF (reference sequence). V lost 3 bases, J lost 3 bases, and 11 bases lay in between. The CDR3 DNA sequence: TGTGCCACCAGCAGCTATGAACGGGAAGAGACCCAGTACTTC. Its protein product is CATSSYEREETQYF.

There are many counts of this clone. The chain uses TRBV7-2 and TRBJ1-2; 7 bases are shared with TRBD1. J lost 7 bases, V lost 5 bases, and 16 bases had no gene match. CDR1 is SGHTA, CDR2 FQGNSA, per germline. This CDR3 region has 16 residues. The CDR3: CASSLRVGQDPRGYTF. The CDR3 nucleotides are TGTGCCAGCAGCCTTAGGGTTGGACAGGACCCACGTGGCTACACCTTC.

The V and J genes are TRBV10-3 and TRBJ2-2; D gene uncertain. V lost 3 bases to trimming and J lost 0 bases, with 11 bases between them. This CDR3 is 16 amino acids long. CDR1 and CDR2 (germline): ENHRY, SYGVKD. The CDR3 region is CAISDGSYSNTGELFF. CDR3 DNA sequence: TGTGCCATCAGTGACGGTAGTTACTCGAACACCGGGGAGCTGTTTTTT.

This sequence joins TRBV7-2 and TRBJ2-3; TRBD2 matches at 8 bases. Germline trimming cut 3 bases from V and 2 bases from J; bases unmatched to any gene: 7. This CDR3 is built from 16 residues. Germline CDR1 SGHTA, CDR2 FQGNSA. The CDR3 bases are TGTGCCAGCAGCTTCGGTACTAGCGGTGCCACAGATACGCAGTATTTT. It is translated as CASSFGTSGATDTQYF.